The 27 T cell receptor beta chains in this list originate from one sample, sequenced in a study of T-cell reconstitution after alpha-beta-depleted transplantation in children. This sample's TCRbeta library carried unique molecular identifier barcodes. TCRdb reprocessed the PCR reads via MiXCR and lists one record per CDR3 protein. The sample includes about 110,000 distinct CDR3 sequences, approximately 6% seen only once; the top ten take more than 20%. The sequencing here drew on PBMCs, mostly from graft donor cells, taken 360 days after TCRalphabeta/CD19-depleted stem cell transplant. The receptors derive from a male patient under 10 years old who had a stem cell transplant for acute lymphoblastic leukemia, so the T cells may come from the graft donor.

The table lists this clonotype with many counts. The chain joins TRBV5-1 to TRBJ2-7; 8 bases align to TRBD1. Germline CDR1 is SGHRS and CDR2 is YFSETQ. V shed 2 bases and J 3 bases; nucleotides not matched to a gene: 7. The CDR3 consists of 15 residues. CDR3 loop: CASSLLTGGYYEQYF. The CDR3 DNA reads TGCGCCAGCAGCTTATTAACAGGGGGGTACTACGAGCAGTACTTC.

This clonotype was picked up many times. The V call is TRBV13, the J call TRBJ2-1, with D hard to call. Germline CDR1 is PRHDT and CDR2 is FYEKMQ (reference sequence). The CDR3 length is 13 residues. Trimming removed 8 bases from V and 2 bases from J, with 10 bases in between. The CDR3 region has the DNA TGTGCCAGCGGCAATAGCCCCTACAATGAGCAGTTCTTC. This codes for CASGNSPYNEQFF.

The chain combines TRBV9 with TRBJ2-7; 10 bases match TRBD2. J was trimmed by 3 bases and V by 4 bases; bases with no gene match: 7. CDR1 SGDLS and CDR2 YYNGEE come from the germline V gene. This CDR3 spans 15 amino acids. CDR3 protein: CASSRRTSGSYEQYF. For the CDR3, the DNA is TGTGCCAGCAGCAGACGGACTAGCGGCAGCTACGAGCAGTACTTC.

In this sample, this clonotype turned up many times. V usage is TRBV9 and J usage is TRBJ2-5; 10 positions match TRBD2. In germline, CDR1 is SGDLS, CDR2 YYNGEE. This CDR3 is 15 amino acids long. The junction had 6 bases not matched to a gene; V was cut back by 4 bases and J by 3 bases. CDR3 nucleotides: TGTGCCAGCAGCCTTACTAGCGGGATGGAAGAGACCCAGTACTTC. Its translation: CASSLTSGMEETQYF.

This sequence joins TRBV20-1 and TRBJ1-5; 9 nucleotides match TRBD1. The CDR3 length is 16 residues. CDR1 and CDR2 (germline): DFQATT, SNEGSKA (reference sequence). With V trimmed by 0 bases and J by 9 bases, 12 bases remained unmatched. CDR3 nucleotides: TGCAGTGCTAGAGACTCGAGGACAGGGGAGACTCGGCCCCAGCATTTT. Its translation is CSARDSRTGETRPQHF.

With respect to this clonotype: A much larger clone differs by one base, so this may be a read error. J is TRBJ2-2 and V is TRBV20-1, with TRBD2 matching over 14 bases. Germline CDR1 and CDR2: DFQATT and SNEGSKA (reference sequence). This CDR3 region has 17 residues. The DNA for the CDR3 is TGCTGTGCTTTACGCGGGACTAGCGGGAGATGCACCGGGGAGCTGTTTTTT. Translating gives CCALRGTSGRCTGELFF.

The chain has TRBV24-1 and TRBJ2-2; 10 nucleotides line up with TRBD1. The CDR3 covers 16 residues. Losses at the gene ends were 5 bases for V and 4 bases for J; bases not matched to a gene: 6. Looked up from germline, CDR1 is KGHDR and CDR2 is SFDVKD. The CDR3 reads CATSGTGTGATGELFF. CDR3 nucleotides: TGTGCCACCAGTGGAACGGGGACAGGGGCCACCGGGGAGCTGTTTTTT.

The chain joins TRBV14 to TRBJ2-7, with TRBD1 as a possible D gene (5 bases). Germline lookup yields CDR1 SGHDN and CDR2 FVKESK. The CDR3 runs 19 residues. Trimming removed 1 base at V and 4 bases at J, with 26 bases between. In nucleotides, the CDR3 is TGTGCCAGCAGCCAAGGACCCCGGAAGGGGCCATACCTCTTGTACGAGCAGTACTTC. As protein: CASSQGPRKGPYLLYEQYF.

The chain is built from TRBV7-9 and TRBJ1-2; D unclear. Per germline, CDR1 SEHNR and CDR2 FQNEAQ (reference sequence). The V and J ends lost 1 base and 6 bases respectively, with 9 bases between them. This CDR3 contains 13 residues. CDR3: CASSLEERDGYTF. Written as DNA, the CDR3 is TGTGCCAGCAGCTTAGAGGAAAGGGATGGCTACACCTTC.

This clonotype occurred many times. CDR3 protein: CASSFKGRGNQPQHF. CDR3 DNA sequence: TGTGCCAGCAGTTTTAAAGGAAGGGGCAATCAGCCCCAGCATTTT. This sequence joins TRBV12-3 or TRBV12-4 and TRBJ1-5, with unresolved D. V dropped 3 bases and J dropped 2 bases, with 11 bases sitting between them. CDR3 size: 15 residues.

This clonotype was recorded at least ten times. V usage is TRBV11-3 and J usage is TRBJ2-5; TRBD2 matches at 12 bases. The CDR3 loop spans 21 amino acids. The V gene end was trimmed by 4 bases and the J gene end by 5 bases; junction bases not matched to a gene: 23. In germline, CDR1 is SGHNT, CDR2 YENEEA. Here the CDR3 reads CASSSEVERRLAGESCETQYF. CDR3 DNA sequence: TGTGCCAGCAGCTCAGAGGTTGAACGGAGACTAGCGGGAGAGAGTTGCGAGACCCAGTACTTC.

This clonotype was seen a few times. V gene TRBV6-2 or TRBV6-3 combines with J gene TRBJ2-2, with D unclear. The CDR3 is made up of 15 amino acids. V lost 5 bases, J lost 1 base, and 11 bases lay in between. Germline V gene lookup returns CDR1 MNHEY and CDR2 SVGEGT. CDR3 DNA: TGTGCCAGCAGTAAACCGAATAAGAACACCGGGGAGCTGTTTTTT. Translation: CASSKPNKNTGELFF.

This clonotype occurred many times. This sequence joins TRBV7-9 and TRBJ1-5; no firm D call. Germline V lookup: CDR1 SEHNR, CDR2 FQNEAQ (reference sequence). V dropped 5 bases and J dropped 3 bases, with 11 bases sitting between them. This CDR3 is built from 14 residues. The CDR3 loop reads CASSPKDLNQPQHF. For the CDR3, the DNA is TGTGCCAGCAGCCCGAAGGACCTCAATCAGCCCCAGCATTTT.

This chain uses TRBV13 with TRBJ2-1; a possible D gene is TRBD2 (5 bases). The CDR3 runs 15 residues. V shed 4 bases and J shed 0 bases, with 10 bases lying between them. The germline gives CDR1 PRHDT, CDR2 FYEKMQ (reference sequence). CDR3 nucleotide sequence: TGTGCCAGCAGCTCGGGGTTGAGCTCCTACAATGAGCAGTTCTTC. This gives the protein CASSSGLSSYNEQFF.

This clonotype was seen at least ten times. The chain links TRBV5-1 to TRBJ2-3, with TRBD1 as a possible D gene (5 bases). CDR3 size: 16 residues. V was clipped by 0 bases and J by 1 base, with 12 bases between them. Germline values: CDR1 SGHRS, CDR2 YFSETQ. The CDR3 coding sequence is TGCGCCAGCAGCTTGGACCAGGGTAAACGCACAGATACGCAGTATTTT. Protein product: CASSLDQGKRTDTQYF.

The gene calls are TRBV9 and TRBJ2-7; D remains ambiguous. Germline V gene sequence: CDR1 SGDLS, CDR2 YYNGEE. V was clipped by 4 bases and J by 3 bases, with 17 bases between them. The CDR3 is made up of 15 amino acids. Here the CDR3 DNA reads TGTGCCAGCAGCCTCGGACCGATAAATTTCTACGAGCAGTACTTC. This translates into CASSLGPINFYEQYF.

This clonotype was counted ten times or more. The V gene is TRBV7-9, the J gene TRBJ2-7, with TRBD2 matching 12 bases. The CDR3 runs to 15 residues. The V segment lost 2 bases and the J segment 5 bases; nucleotides outside the gene matches: 4. The germline CDR1 and CDR2 sequences are SEHNR and FQNEAQ (reference sequence). CDR3 loop: CASSLRSSGRDEQYF. The CDR3 DNA sequence: TGTGCCAGCAGCTTACGGTCTAGCGGGAGGGACGAGCAGTACTTC. The entire variable domain, with the rest obtained from reference TRBV7-9 and TRBJ2-7, is as follows: DTGVSQNPRHKITKRGQNVTFRCDPISEHNRLYWYRQTLGQGPEFLTYFQNEAQLEKSRLLSDRFSAERPKGSFSTLEIQRTEQGDSAMYLCASSLRSSGRDEQYFGPGTRLTVT.

This clonotype was picked up many times. The rearrangement uses TRBV27 and TRBJ1-1; 9 nucleotides match TRBD1. This CDR3 region has 15 residues. Per the germline V gene, CDR1 is MNHEY and CDR2 is SMNVEV (reference sequence). With V trimmed by 5 bases and J by 0 bases, 4 bases remained unmatched. The CDR3 loop is CASSAGTGMNTEAFF. The CDR3 nucleotides read TGTGCCAGCAGTGCTGGGACAGGGATGAACACTGAAGCTTTCTTT.

This clonotype showed up many times. The chain has TRBV5-1 and TRBJ2-5; tentatively, D is TRBD1 (6 bases). Trimming stripped 0 bases from V and 2 bases from J, with 11 bases between. Germline V lookup: CDR1 SGHRS, CDR2 YFSETQ. CDR3 length: 15 residues. The CDR3 is CASSLEGGRQETQYF. The CDR3, as DNA: TGCGCCAGCAGCTTGGAAGGGGGAAGGCAAGAGACCCAGTACTTC.

This clonotype was detected many times. The rearrangement uses TRBV29-1 and TRBJ2-7; no clear D gene. Germline-derived CDR1 and CDR2 are SQVTM and ANQGSEA. The CDR3 spans 14 residues. The V end was cut by 4 bases, the J end by 0 bases, with 13 bases between. For the CDR3, the DNA is TGCAGCGTTGTCCCAGGCAGGAGCTCCTACGAGCAGTACTTC. Encoded protein: CSVVPGRSSYEQYF.

This clonotype was picked up a small number of times. The chain uses TRBV7-8 and TRBJ2-7; D gene uncertain. Deletions cut 4 bases from V and 0 bases from J, with 13 bases between. CDR3 length: 15 residues. The germline V gene encodes CDR1 SGHVS and CDR2 FQNEAQ. CDR3 region: CASSSYFGSSYEQYF. CDR3 nucleotides: TGTGCCAGCAGCTCTTACTTTGGAAGCTCCTACGAGCAGTACTTC.

This clonotype was counted ten times or more. The genes are TRBV10-3 and TRBJ2-7; unclear D gene. Trimming left V 0 bases short and J 2 bases short, with 14 bases between. The CDR3 has 16 residues. Germline V gene lookup returns CDR1 ENHRY and CDR2 SYGVKD. The CDR3 is CAISESGSSPTYEQYF. The CDR3 DNA sequence: TGTGCCATCAGTGAGTCTGGCAGCAGTCCGACCTACGAGCAGTACTTC.

This clonotype was seen many times. The V and J genes are TRBV4-3 and TRBJ2-3; D gene ambiguous. V was cut by 1 base and J by 10 bases, with 18 bases left in between. This CDR3 has 15 amino acids. CDR1 is LGHNA and CDR2 is YSLEER in the germline V gene. This CDR3 reads CASSQGWKHNKAQYF. CDR3 nucleotide sequence: TGCGCCAGCAGCCAAGGGTGGAAACACAATAAAGCGCAGTATTTT.

On this clonotype itself: One end of the junction is discordant with germline, which a read error may explain. The gene calls are TRBV4-1 and TRBJ2-7, with D perhaps matching TRBD1 or TRBD2 (5 bases each). This CDR3 comprises 13 residues. Germline values: CDR1 MGHRA, CDR2 YSYEKL. The CDR3: CASSTGLVYEQYF. CDR3 DNA: TGTGCCAGCAGCACAGGACTCGTATACGAGCAGTACTTC.

This clonotype has just a few counts. The rearrangement joins TRBV6-5 to TRBJ2-7, with D perhaps matching TRBD2 (5 bases). Germline lookup yields CDR1 MNHEY and CDR2 SVGAGI. This CDR3 region has 14 residues. V lost 0 bases and J 7 bases, leaving 13 bases between the germline ends. CDR3 sequence: CASSYSGATGEQYF. The CDR3 nucleotides are TGTGCCAGCAGTTACTCGGGAGCGACGGGAGAGCAGTACTTC.

This clonotype was counted ten times or more. V and J are TRBV10-3 and TRBJ2-1; D gene ambiguous. The V end lost 8 bases, the J end lost 7 bases, and 3 bases lay between the germline ends. Germline V gene lookup returns CDR1 ENHRY and CDR2 SYGVKD. CDR3 length: 9 residues. The DNA for the CDR3 is TGTGCCATCGGAAATGAGCAGTTCTTC. This sequence encodes CAIGNEQFF.

This clonotype was seen many times. This chain joins TRBV27 and TRBJ2-7; D might be TRBD1 (6 bases). Trimming shortened V by 0 bases and J by 7 bases, and 19 bases separated the two germline ends. In germline, CDR1 is MNHEY, CDR2 SMNVEV (reference sequence). The CDR3 has 16 amino acids. CDR3 amino acids: CASSLSRTATLREQYF. CDR3 bases: TGTGCCAGCAGTTTATCGAGGACAGCGACACTTAGGGAGCAGTACTTC.